Listed below are T cell receptor beta chains from one sample, sequenced in a study of Ad26.COV2.S vaccination and SARS-CoV-2 variants. Sequencing was performed with immunoSEQ multiplex PCR; in TCRdb, only in-frame clones are kept and a portion is missing. The sample has hundreds of thousands of clones, around 89% seen once. Sequenced here: peripheral blood, sampled in a trial of Ad26.COV2.S vaccine versus placebo. The receptor source for this set is a person aged 18 to 65 who received the Ad26.COV2.S COVID-19 vaccine or a placebo. The CDR3 runs from the conserved cysteine through the conserved F or W. A D gene is named only where the DNA matches it firmly. Part of the rows lack a size; the others show once, few, many or a class for expanded clones.

CDR3aa: CASSKAGEPTDTQYF
CDR3nt: TGTGCCAGTAGTAAGGCGGGGGAGCCCACAGATACGCAGTATTTT
j_gene: TRBJ2-3
d_gene: TRBD2
v_gene: TRBV19
abundance: few

CDR3aa: CASILATGTGELFF
CDR3nt: TGTGCCAGCATACTGGCAACGGGCACCGGGGAGCTGTTTTTT
j_gene: TRBJ2-2
d_gene: -
v_gene: TRBV7-2
abundance: -

CDR3aa: CASSLGGSGVYTQYF
CDR3nt: TGTGCCAGCAGCTTAGGCGGATCGGGGGTTTATACCCAGTACTTC
j_gene: TRBJ2-5
d_gene: -
v_gene: TRBV7-8
abundance: -

CDR3aa: CASSPRTSGARAQYF
CDR3nt: TGTGCCAGCAGTCCCCGGACTAGCGGGGCTCGAGCGCAGTATTTT
j_gene: TRBJ2-3
d_gene: TRBD2
v_gene: TRBV6-2/TRBV6-3
abundance: -

CDR3aa: CASREVGHGRRNPPGRPF
CDR3nt: TGTGCCAGCAGGGAAGTAGGGCACGGTAGACGGAACCCCCCTGGCCGTCCCTTC
j_gene: TRBJ1-2
d_gene: -
v_gene: TRBV2
abundance: once

CDR3aa: CASSFTGMNTEAFF
CDR3nt: TGTGCCAGCAGCTTCACAGGGATGAACACTGAAGCTTTCTTT
j_gene: TRBJ1-1
d_gene: -
v_gene: TRBV7-2
abundance: -

CDR3aa: CASSGRGVGTEAFF
CDR3nt: TGCGCCAGCAGCGGGAGGGGGGTAGGCACTGAAGCTTTCTTT
j_gene: TRBJ1-1
d_gene: -
v_gene: TRBV5-1
abundance: -

CDR3aa: CAISVEGASSPLHF
CDR3nt: TGTGCCATCAGTGTGGAGGGGGCCTCTTCACCCCTCCACTTT
j_gene: TRBJ1-6
d_gene: TRBD1
v_gene: TRBV10-3
abundance: -

CDR3aa: CASSQGGTSGFGELFF
CDR3nt: TGTGCCAGCAGCCAAGGTGGGACTAGCGGGTTCGGGGAGCTGTTTTTT
j_gene: TRBJ2-2
d_gene: TRBD2
v_gene: TRBV3-1/TRBV3-2
abundance: once

CDR3aa: CAWSEGPRELFF
CDR3nt: TGTGCCTGGAGTGAGGGCCCCCGGGAGCTGTTTTTT
j_gene: TRBJ2-2
d_gene: -
v_gene: TRBV30
abundance: -

CDR3aa: CASTLAGGPQETQYF
CDR3nt: TGTGCCAGCACTCTAGCGGGAGGGCCCCAAGAGACCCAGTACTTC
j_gene: TRBJ2-5
d_gene: TRBD2
v_gene: TRBV9
abundance: -

CDR3aa: CASSLLGNLGGYTF
CDR3nt: TGTGCCAGCAGTTTATTAGGGAACTTGGGTGGCTACACCTTC
j_gene: TRBJ1-2
d_gene: -
v_gene: TRBV28
abundance: -

CDR3aa: CASTLSLEQFF
CDR3nt: TGTGCCAGCACTCTGAGCTTAGAGCAGTTCTTC
j_gene: TRBJ2-1
d_gene: -
v_gene: TRBV12-3/TRBV12-4
abundance: -

CDR3aa: CASVQTEIPASGTDTQYF
CDR3nt: TGTGCCAGCGTTCAAACCGAGATTCCGGCTAGCGGCACAGATACGCAGTATTTT
j_gene: TRBJ2-3
d_gene: -
v_gene: TRBV2
abundance: -

CDR3aa: CASSPSQQYNEQFF
CDR3nt: TGCGCCAGCAGCCCGAGTCAACAGTACAATGAGCAGTTCTTC
j_gene: TRBJ2-1
d_gene: -
v_gene: TRBV5-1
abundance: once

CDR3aa: CAWRAPGPRAEAFF
CDR3nt: TGTGCCTGGAGGGCACCGGGACCGAGGGCTGAAGCTTTCTTT
j_gene: TRBJ1-1
d_gene: -
v_gene: TRBV30
abundance: -

CDR3aa: CASSPSGGETQYF
CDR3nt: TGTGCCAGCTCCCCCTCGGGGGGTGAGACCCAGTACTTC
j_gene: TRBJ2-5
d_gene: TRBD2
v_gene: TRBV18
abundance: -

CDR3aa: CASSLDSLSNQPQHF
CDR3nt: TGTGCCAGCAGTCTCGACAGCCTTAGCAATCAGCCCCAGCATTTT
j_gene: TRBJ1-5
d_gene: -
v_gene: TRBV27
abundance: -

CDR3aa: CASSLGGNAGELFF
CDR3nt: TGTGCCAGCAGCTTGGGGGGTAACGCCGGGGAGCTGTTTTTT
j_gene: TRBJ2-2
d_gene: -
v_gene: TRBV5-4
abundance: -

CDR3aa: CASSEVGRMADEQYF
CDR3nt: TGTGCCAGCAGTGAAGTAGGCAGGATGGCTGACGAGCAGTACTTC
j_gene: TRBJ2-7
d_gene: -
v_gene: TRBV2
abundance: -

CDR3aa: CASSGAIQGPGETQYF
CDR3nt: TGTGCCAGCAGTGGGGCGATACAGGGACCGGGAGAGACCCAGTACTTC
j_gene: TRBJ2-5
d_gene: -
v_gene: TRBV2
abundance: -

CDR3aa: CASSAQGHEQYF
CDR3nt: TGCGCCAGCAGCGCTCAGGGTCACGAGCAGTACTTC
j_gene: TRBJ2-7
d_gene: -
v_gene: TRBV5-1
abundance: -

CDR3aa: CASSSSGDEQFF
CDR3nt: TGTGCCAGCAGCTCCTCGGGGGATGAGCAGTTCTTC
j_gene: TRBJ2-1
d_gene: -
v_gene: TRBV7-2
abundance: -

CDR3aa: CASNTGTVYGYTF
CDR3nt: TGTGCCAGCAATACCGGGACAGTCTATGGCTACACCTTC
j_gene: TRBJ1-2
d_gene: TRBD1
v_gene: TRBV6-5
abundance: -

CDR3aa: CASSAGTGAGNTIYF
CDR3nt: TGTGCCAGCAGCGCGGGGACAGGGGCTGGAAACACCATATATTTT
j_gene: TRBJ1-3
d_gene: TRBD1
v_gene: TRBV9
abundance: -

CDR3aa: CASSFFVSGNTIYF
CDR3nt: TGTGCCAGCAGCTTCTTTGTCTCTGGAAACACCATATATTTT
j_gene: TRBJ1-3
d_gene: -
v_gene: TRBV5-8
abundance: once

CDR3aa: CASSPPEDYEQYF
CDR3nt: TGTGCCAGCTCACCCCCTGAGGACTACGAGCAGTACTTC
j_gene: TRBJ2-7
d_gene: -
v_gene: TRBV18
abundance: -

CDR3aa: CASSQLAGDGEGGFYTF
CDR3nt: TGTGCCAGCAGCCAATTAGCAGGGGATGGAGAGGGAGGGTTCTACACCTTC
j_gene: TRBJ1-2
d_gene: -
v_gene: TRBV3-1/TRBV3-2
abundance: -

CDR3aa: CASSSYGSGAYNEQFF
CDR3nt: TGTGCCAGCAGCTCCTATGGTAGCGGGGCTTACAATGAGCAGTTCTTC
j_gene: TRBJ2-1
d_gene: TRBD2
v_gene: TRBV7-2
abundance: -

CDR3aa: CASSLLRDFGNEQFF
CDR3nt: TGTGCCAGCAGCCTACTGAGGGACTTTGGCAATGAGCAGTTCTTC
j_gene: TRBJ2-1
d_gene: -
v_gene: TRBV14
abundance: -

CDR3aa: CASSPPGLLGGYTF
CDR3nt: TGTGCCAGCAGCCCCCCGGGATTGCTCGGTGGCTACACCTTC
j_gene: TRBJ1-2
d_gene: -
v_gene: TRBV3-1/TRBV3-2
abundance: -

CDR3aa: CASGTSNEKLFF
CDR3nt: TGTGCCAGCGGGACATCAAATGAAAAACTGTTTTTT
j_gene: TRBJ1-4
d_gene: -
v_gene: TRBV2
abundance: once

CDR3aa: CASSIDLDRGPYSNQPQHF
CDR3nt: TGTGCCAGTAGTATAGATCTTGACAGGGGGCCTTATAGCAATCAGCCCCAGCATTTT
j_gene: TRBJ1-5
d_gene: TRBD1
v_gene: TRBV19
abundance: -

CDR3aa: CSGGENYEQYF
CDR3nt: TGCAGTGGGGGGGAGAACTACGAGCAGTACTTC
j_gene: TRBJ2-7
d_gene: -
v_gene: TRBV20-1
abundance: -

CDR3aa: CASSQDTTKGQPQHF
CDR3nt: TGTGCCAGCAGCCAAGATACTACGAAGGGCCAGCCCCAGCATTTT
j_gene: TRBJ1-5
d_gene: -
v_gene: TRBV3-1/TRBV3-2
abundance: -

CDR3aa: CARTTPGQPIYGYTF
CDR3nt: TGTGCCAGGACCACCCCGGGACAGCCGATCTATGGCTACACCTTC
j_gene: TRBJ1-2
d_gene: TRBD1
v_gene: TRBV2
abundance: -

CDR3aa: CASSTDRGREQPQHF
CDR3nt: TGTGCCAGTAGTACAGACAGGGGGCGGGAGCAGCCCCAGCATTTT
j_gene: TRBJ1-5
d_gene: TRBD1
v_gene: TRBV19
abundance: -

CDR3aa: CATRGLATDTQYF
CDR3nt: TGTGCCACCAGGGGACTAGCCACAGATACGCAGTATTTT
j_gene: TRBJ2-3
d_gene: TRBD2
v_gene: TRBV24-1
abundance: -

CDR3aa: CASSLGGDRGYEQYF
CDR3nt: TGTGCCAGCAGCTTAGGCGGGGACAGGGGGTACGAGCAGTACTTC
j_gene: TRBJ2-7
d_gene: TRBD1
v_gene: TRBV13
abundance: -

CDR3aa: CASSEDVGPPPYGYTF
CDR3nt: TGTGCCAGCAGTGAAGATGTAGGCCCACCTCCCTATGGCTACACCTTC
j_gene: TRBJ1-2
d_gene: -
v_gene: TRBV6-1
abundance: -

CDR3aa: CASSLSLAAYNEQFF
CDR3nt: TGTGCCAGCAGCTTAAGCCTAGCGGCCTACAATGAGCAGTTCTTC
j_gene: TRBJ2-1
d_gene: TRBD2
v_gene: TRBV7-9
abundance: few

CDR3aa: CASSYSYRGDTEAFF
CDR3nt: TGTGCCAGCAGTTACTCTTACAGGGGCGACACTGAAGCTTTCTTT
j_gene: TRBJ1-1
d_gene: TRBD1
v_gene: TRBV6-2/TRBV6-3
abundance: -

CDR3aa: CASSLEASGRALNEQFF
CDR3nt: TGTGCCAGCAGCTTAGAGGCTAGCGGGAGGGCCCTGAATGAGCAGTTCTTC
j_gene: TRBJ2-1
d_gene: TRBD2
v_gene: TRBV7-6
abundance: once

CDR3aa: CASSRLVSGANVLTF
CDR3nt: TGTGCCAGCAGCCGATTAGTTTCTGGGGCCAACGTCCTGACTTTC
j_gene: TRBJ2-6
d_gene: -
v_gene: TRBV5-4
abundance: -

CDR3aa: CASSYGDPRNTIYF
CDR3nt: TGTGCCAGCAGTTACGGGGACCCTCGAAACACCATATATTTT
j_gene: TRBJ1-3
d_gene: -
v_gene: TRBV6-6
abundance: -

CDR3aa: CASSLVPSLAGVYNEQFF
CDR3nt: TGCGCCAGCAGCTTGGTACCCTCCCTAGCGGGGGTTTACAATGAGCAGTTCTTC
j_gene: TRBJ2-1
d_gene: TRBD2
v_gene: TRBV5-1
abundance: -

CDR3aa: CASRDTHLNTEAFF
CDR3nt: TGCGCCAGCAGGGACACCCACTTGAACACTGAAGCTTTCTTT
j_gene: TRBJ1-1
d_gene: -
v_gene: TRBV10-2
abundance: -

CDR3aa: CASSQSPHVYEQYF
CDR3nt: TGTGCCAGCAGCCAATCCCCACATGTCTACGAGCAGTACTTC
j_gene: TRBJ2-7
d_gene: -
v_gene: TRBV3-1/TRBV3-2
abundance: -

CDR3aa: CASSETGAYEQYF
CDR3nt: TGTGCCAGCAGTGAAACAGGGGCCTACGAGCAGTACTTC
j_gene: TRBJ2-7
d_gene: TRBD1
v_gene: TRBV6-1
abundance: -

CDR3aa: CASSRRDLHNEQFF
CDR3nt: TGTGCCAGCAGCCGCCGGGACTTACACAATGAGCAGTTCTTC
j_gene: TRBJ2-1
d_gene: -
v_gene: TRBV3-1/TRBV3-2
abundance: -

CDR3aa: CASSEYGQGASEQYF
CDR3nt: TGTGCCAGCAGTGAATATGGTCAGGGGGCAAGCGAGCAGTACTTC
j_gene: TRBJ2-7
d_gene: TRBD1
v_gene: TRBV6-1
abundance: few

CDR3aa: CASSYGRGFGYEQFF
CDR3nt: TGTGCCAGCAGTTACGGCAGGGGCTTTGGGTATGAGCAGTTCTTC
j_gene: TRBJ2-1
d_gene: -
v_gene: TRBV6-5
abundance: -

CDR3aa: CASSEGPRPSGANVLTF
CDR3nt: TGTGCCAGCAGTGAGGGACCGAGACCCTCTGGGGCCAACGTCCTGACTTTC
j_gene: TRBJ2-6
d_gene: -
v_gene: TRBV25-1
abundance: -

CDR3aa: CSGTGATSGIGQFF
CDR3nt: TGCAGCGGGACAGGGGCCACCTCGGGGATCGGGCAGTTCTTC
j_gene: TRBJ2-1
d_gene: TRBD1
v_gene: TRBV29-1
abundance: once

CDR3aa: CASSLLSPLEGAGELFF
CDR3nt: TGCGCCAGCAGCCTCCTTAGCCCTTTAGAGGGGGCCGGGGAGCTGTTTTTT
j_gene: TRBJ2-2
d_gene: -
v_gene: TRBV5-1
abundance: -

CDR3aa: CSALAGTGGIDEQYF
CDR3nt: TGCAGCGCTCTCGCCGGGACAGGGGGCATCGACGAGCAGTACTTC
j_gene: TRBJ2-7
d_gene: TRBD1
v_gene: TRBV29-1
abundance: -

CDR3aa: CASSVTGFGNTIYF
CDR3nt: TGTGCCAGCAGCGTCACAGGGTTCGGAAACACCATATATTTT
j_gene: TRBJ1-3
d_gene: -
v_gene: TRBV9
abundance: -

CDR3aa: CATSDSRTGNTEAFF
CDR3nt: TGTGCCACCAGTGATTCTCGCACAGGTAACACTGAAGCTTTCTTT
j_gene: TRBJ1-1
d_gene: -
v_gene: TRBV24-1
abundance: -

CDR3aa: CASSLSIVRFF
CDR3nt: TGTGCCAGCAGCTTAAGTATAGTACGATTCTTC
j_gene: TRBJ2-1
d_gene: -
v_gene: TRBV7-2
abundance: -